The source of this T cell receptor (beta chain) is a study of CD8 T cells in ankylosing spondylitis. Only a few counts were recorded for this clonotype. One entry per CDR3 protein results from TCRdb running MiXCR on the 5' RACE reads. The sample has under 250,000 distinct CDR3 sequences; roughly 25% are singletons. Germline V lookup: CDR1 MGHDK, CDR2 SYGVNS. The V end lost 3 bases, the J end lost 6 bases, and 13 bases lay between the germline ends. The CDR3 totals 14 residues. Sequencing was carried out using blood, either unsorted or a sorted T cell fraction (not recorded which). The V call is TRBV25-1, the J call TRBJ2-3, with a tentative D call TRBD2 (6 bases). This TCR came from a male donor with ankylosing spondylitis or in good health (not recorded which). The CDR3 bases are TGTGCCAGCAGTGACGCGGGACTCGCGGATACGCAGTATTTT. Translating it yields CASSDAGLADTQYF.